The T cell receptor beta chain described here comes from a study of blood T cell repertoires in COVID-19 (dated by TCRdb to the early 2020s). In the study overall: Samples from collaborators originated in the United States, Italy and Spain and spanned both the acute and convalescent phases of COVID-19. A de-identified subject ID, COVID-19 status, age in years and sex were almost always included in the sample metadata. Subjects who had been exposed to COVID-19, were actively infected with it, or had recovered from it provided the deeply sampled blood TCRbeta repertoires that made up the dataset. Where available, HLA class I and class II types were obtained from metadata supplied by the sample provider rather than from assay-based typing. The material from the prospective study consisted of cDNA or gDNA derived from T cells, B-cell-depleted T cells, or PBMCs. The repertoires were released in a freely available public database meant as a resource for research on the immune response to SARS-CoV-2. The samples were drawn from the first 160 participants of the ongoing ImmuneRACE study and from 950 to 1,500 subjects provided by 6 global collaborators. What the research found in general, with its limitations: The quantity of clinical and demographic metadata differed by source and by participant and was supplied without curation.

TCRbeta CDR3 regions were amplified from genomic DNA using the immunoSEQ Assay, a bias-controlled multiplex PCR. In the source study's methods: Within the assay, amplification of reference gene primers was used to estimate how many nucleated cells each sample contained. Sequence reads were collapsed and filtered to measure the absolute abundance of every unique TCRbeta CDR3 rearrangement. For each sample, productive Simpson clonality was calculated as the square root of Simpson's diversity index over productive rearrangements. This immuneACCESS table, as held by TCRdb, lists in-frame sequences with V and J called but not all clones. Of the missing ones, under half trace to an unresolved V gene in checked studies; the others have no known cause. That table gives V, J and clone size, and the DNA gave D and trimming. In this sample the table shows 90,000 to 110,000 clones, 85% of which occur a single time. The ten largest clones take up more than 4% of the sample.

On this clone itself: The clone's antigen remains unknown. No qualities accompany the bases; no much larger clone lies one base away.

Each collaborating institution followed its own protocols to collect whole blood in K2EDTA tubes. For TCRbeta analysis, collaborators shipped samples in one of three forms: frozen whole blood, isolated PBMCs, or DNA extracted from either of those sample types. The CDR3 contains 13 residues, cysteine and phenylalanine counted. The read is trimmed to its CDR3 DNA, 39 bases read in frame from base 1. V drops 3 bases and J drops 4 bases, leaving 10 bases in between. CDR1 and CDR2 (SGHKS, YYEKEE) derive from the germline V gene (reference sequence). Sequencing was performed on peripheral blood. This receptor chain uses TRBV5-5 and TRBJ2-5, and the D gene may be TRBD1, 5 bases matching. This receptor was obtained from a man between 45 and 60 years old with acute or convalescent COVID-19. The DNA sequence is given as TGTGCCAGCAGCTGGGATAGGGGAGAGACCCAGTACTTC. Its product reads: CASSWDRGETQYF. Outside the CDR3, residues come from the reference TRBV5-5 and TRBJ2-5 proteins, so the full variable domain is: DAGVTQSPTHLIKTRGQQVTLRCSPISGHKSVSWYQQVLGQGPQFIFQYYEKEERGRGNFPDRFSARQFPNYSSELNVNALLLGDSALYLCASSWDRGETQYFGPGTRLLVL.